The 17 T cell receptor beta chains presented below share a single source sample, sequenced in a study of PD-L1 blockade in urothelial cancer. The protocol was immunoSEQ multiplex PCR, while the TCRdb copy is restricted to in-frame clones and leaves out a portion. The sample shows some 30,000 clones, more than 75% of them seen only once. The sequenced sample was PBMCs, obtained around atezolizumab (anti-PD-L1) treatment. The receptors originated from a man aged 50-60 years with urothelial cancer.

The chain links TRBV11-2 to TRBJ2-7, with 8 bases that match TRBD2. The CDR3 runs 15 residues. J gave up 7 bases and V 2 bases, and 10 bases lay outside the gene matches. From germline, CDR1 is SGHAT and CDR2 FQNNGV. The CDR3 bases are TGTGCCAGCAGCTTAAAATTGCGGGAGGCAGGAGAGCAGTACTTC. This codes for CASSLKLREAGEQYF.

The J gene is TRBJ1-3, the V gene TRBV28, with a possible D match to TRBD1 (6 bases). CDR3 size: 19 residues. Trimming shortened V by 2 bases and J by 2 bases, and 22 bases separated the two germline ends. The germline V gene has CDR1 MDHEN and CDR2 SYDVKM. CDR3 in amino acids: CASSLKGVRISHAGNTIYF. The CDR3 DNA sequence: TGTGCCAGCAGTTTAAAGGGGGTCCGGATCAGTCATGCTGGAAACACCATATATTTT.

V gene TRBV7-8 combines with J gene TRBJ2-7, with D perhaps TRBD1 (6 bases). Per the germline V gene, CDR1 is SGHVS and CDR2 is FQNEAQ. V lost 4 bases and J lost 5, with 15 bases in between. The CDR3 has 14 residues. The CDR3 region is CASSSGARGHEQYF. CDR3 nucleotide sequence: TGTGCCAGCAGCTCCGGGGCCAGGGGCCACGAGCAGTACTTC.

V usage is TRBV12-5 and J usage is TRBJ1-2; maybe TRBD1 (5 bases). The V gene's germline CDR1 is LGHNT and CDR2 FRNRAP. The CDR3 extends over 13 amino acids. V lost 4 bases, J lost 8 bases, and 14 bases lay in between. DNA of the CDR3: TGTGCTAGTGGTTCGGTTACAGGAACCGGCTACACCTTC. Its protein is CASGSVTGTGYTF.

The chain combines TRBV5-1 with TRBJ1-4; D unclear. CDR1 SGHRS and CDR2 YFSETQ come from the germline V gene. This CDR3 contains 15 residues. V lost 0 bases and J lost 8, with 14 bases in between. The CDR3 DNA is TGCGCCAGCAGCTTGGCCGGGAGAGTTACGGAAAAACTGTTTTTT. Its protein product is CASSLAGRVTEKLFF.

The rearrangement uses TRBV5-4 and TRBJ2-5; TRBD2 matches 11 bases. Germline V gene data show CDR1 as SGHNT and CDR2 as YYREEE (reference sequence). With 3 bases clipped from V and 4 bases from J, the junction kept 11 bases outside the gene matches. This CDR3 comprises 17 residues. CDR3 amino acids: CASSSRSSGRAGETQYF. CDR3 nucleotide sequence: TGTGCCAGCAGCTCGCGGAGTAGCGGGAGGGCGGGAGAGACCCAGTACTTC.

The count of this clone is one. The V gene is TRBV27, the J gene TRBJ1-2, with D perhaps TRBD1 (5 bases). Trimming pared 6 bases from V and 0 bases from J, leaving 14 bases between. Germline V gene data show CDR1 as MNHEY and CDR2 as SMNVEV (reference sequence). The CDR3 runs to 15 residues. The CDR3 coding sequence is TGTGCCAGCAGCCACGGCAGGGAAGCTAACTATGGCTACACCTTC. This translates into CASSHGREANYGYTF.

This clone was seen a few times. The J gene is TRBJ2-7, the V gene TRBV19; TRBD2 is a possible D gene (5 bases). The CDR3 contains 15 residues. Germline lookup yields CDR1 LNHDA and CDR2 SQIVND (reference sequence). V was shortened by 5 bases and J by 2 bases, with 16 bases between the two germline ends. This CDR3 reads CASSAIGGGPYEQYF. Written as DNA, the CDR3 is TGTGCCAGTAGTGCAATCGGAGGCGGGCCCTACGAGCAGTACTTC.

The chain recombines TRBV5-1 with TRBJ2-7; 11 bases match TRBD2. Per germline, CDR1 SGHRS and CDR2 YFSETQ. The J segment lost 4 bases and the V segment lost 0 bases, leaving 6 bases of the junction unmatched. This CDR3 has 16 residues. The CDR3 nucleotides are TGCGCCAGCAGCTTGGAGGTCACTAGCGGGGGATACGAGCAGTACTTC. Its translation is CASSLEVTSGGYEQYF.

J is TRBJ2-3 and V is TRBV9; no clear D gene. Germline values: CDR1 SGDLS, CDR2 YYNGEE. V lost 3 bases and J 0 bases, leaving 11 bases between the germline ends. The CDR3 covers 15 residues. The CDR3 is CASSEVAESTDTQYF. The DNA of the CDR3 is TGTGCCAGCAGCGAGGTGGCGGAAAGCACAGATACGCAGTATTTT.

The chain uses TRBV9 and TRBJ1-2; D call uncertain. The V end lost 3 bases, the J end lost 4 bases, and 13 bases lay between the germline ends. Per the germline V gene, CDR1 is SGDLS and CDR2 is YYNGEE. The CDR3 is 14 amino acids. CDR3 nucleotides: TGTGCCAGCAGCGCGGTGACATTCAGCTATGGCTACACCTTC. Translating it yields CASSAVTFSYGYTF.

V usage is TRBV7-9 and J usage is TRBJ1-5, with 8 bases aligning to TRBD1. The junction had 5 bases not matched to a gene; V was cut back by 3 bases and J by 4 bases. The CDR3 is 15 residues long. Germline assignment: CDR1 SEHNR and CDR2 FQNEAQ (reference sequence). The CDR3 reads CASSFTGGPNQPQHF. The CDR3 region has the DNA TGTGCCAGCAGCTTTACAGGGGGACCAAATCAGCCCCAGCATTTT. Drawing the rest from reference TRBV7-9 and TRBJ1-5, the complete variable domain is DTGVSQNPRHKITKRGQNVTFRCDPISEHNRLYWYRQTLGQGPEFLTYFQNEAQLEKSRLLSDRFSAERPKGSFSTLEIQRTEQGDSAMYLCASSFTGGPNQPQHFGDGTRLSIL.

This chain links TRBV7-9 with TRBJ1-4, with TRBD1 identical over 10 bases. This CDR3 has 16 amino acids. Per germline, CDR1 SEHNR and CDR2 FQNEAQ (reference sequence). Trimming removed 5 bases from V and 3 bases from J; junction bases left unmatched: 6. The CDR3 DNA sequence: TGTGCCAGCAGCACCGGACAGGGGGTAGCTAATGAAAAACTGTTTTTT. It translates to CASSTGQGVANEKLFF. Full variable domain (missing parts from reference TRBV7-9 and TRBJ1-4): DTGVSQNPRHKITKRGQNVTFRCDPISEHNRLYWYRQTLGQGPEFLTYFQNEAQLEKSRLLSDRFSAERPKGSFSTLEIQRTEQGDSAMYLCASSTGQGVANEKLFFGSGTQLSVL.

The chain links TRBV29-1 to TRBJ2-3; no clear D. Germline values: CDR1 SQVTM, CDR2 ANQGSEA. There are 14 residues in the CDR3. Trimming took 4 bases from V and 2 from J, leaving 13 bases between them. CDR3 in amino acids: CSVVTGGSTDTQYF. The CDR3 nucleotides are TGCAGCGTTGTGACTGGCGGATCCACAGATACGCAGTATTTT.

The chain combines TRBV5-4 with TRBJ2-7; the D is unclear. The CDR3 is 13 amino acids. CDR1 is SGHNT, CDR2 YYREEE, per germline (reference sequence). Trimming left V 4 bases short and J 1 base short, with 9 bases between. The CDR3 reads CASSAASSYEQYF. DNA for the CDR3: TGTGCCAGCAGCGCCGCTAGTTCCTACGAGCAGTACTTC.

The chain couples TRBV5-4 to TRBJ1-2; tentatively, D is TRBD1 (6 bases). CDR3 length equals 13 residues. Germline loops: CDR1 SGHNT, CDR2 YYREEE (reference sequence). V dropped 2 bases and J dropped 4 bases, with 9 bases sitting between them. CDR3 sequence reads: CASSFTGTYGYTF. DNA for the CDR3: TGTGCCAGCAGCTTTACAGGGACCTATGGCTACACCTTC. Drawing the rest from reference TRBV5-4 and TRBJ1-2, the complete variable domain is ETGVTQSPTHLIKTRGQQVTLRCSSQSGHNTVSWYQQALGQGPQFIFQYYREEENGRGNFPPRFSGLQFPNYSSELNVNALELDDSALYLCASSFTGTYGYTFGSGTRLTVV.

The chain combines TRBV4-2 with TRBJ2-1; D possibly corresponds to TRBD2 (5 bases). The CDR3 runs to 12 residues. CDR1 is LGHNA, CDR2 YNFKEQ, per germline. The V and J ends lost 0 bases and 12 bases respectively, with 9 bases between them. The CDR3 loop is CASSQEGGRQFF. The CDR3 DNA reads as TGTGCCAGCAGCCAAGAAGGAGGACGGCAGTTCTTC.